This T cell receptor beta chain was obtained from a study of cytomegalovirus exposure and HLA in healthy donors. Germline V lookup: CDR1 ENHRY, CDR2 SYGVKD. The CDR3 is 15 residues long. With 6 bases removed from V and 4 bases from J, the gap between germline ends came to 16 bases. The method was immunoSEQ multiplex PCR; TCRdb's version includes in-frame clones alone and lacks a portion of them. The sample consists of 100,000 to 150,000 clones, around nine tenths of them appearing once. The clonotype originates from a woman aged 18-35 years in good health and CMV-seronegative. The rearrangement links TRBV10-3 to TRBJ2-1, with D tentatively TRBD1 (7 bases). Material for sequencing was PBMCs. CDR3 nucleotides: TGTGCCATCAGGCCCCAGGGGGGCCTTTACAATGAGCAGTTCTTC. It encodes CAIRPQGGLYNEQFF.